Presented here are 32 T cell receptor beta chains from one specimen sequenced in a study of graft-versus-host responses after intestinal transplantation. Libraries were prepared by immunoSEQ multiplex PCR; TCRdb keeps only in-frame clonotypes and omits some of them. The sample holds just over 40,000 clones; about 95% are singletons and the top ten take more than 0.45%. No antigen has been assigned to these receptors. The sequenced sample was unstimulated CD8+ T cells sorted from spleen or lymph node cells, obtained before transplant. Receptor source: a human donor who was the organ donor for an intestinal transplant.

The V and J genes are TRBV30 and TRBJ2-7; a possible D gene is TRBD1 (5 bases). CDR3 size: 13 residues. V shed 0 bases and J shed 4 bases, with 10 bases lying between them. From germline, CDR1 is GTSNPN and CDR2 SVGIG (reference sequence). The CDR3 coding sequence is TGTGCCTGGAGTGTAGGGCAGGGTTACGAGCAGTACTTC. Encoded protein: CAWSVGQGYEQYF.

This rearrangement joins TRBV4-3 to TRBJ1-3; TRBD1 matches at 7 bases. The CDR3 covers 16 residues. Germline values: CDR1 LGHNA, CDR2 YSLEER. The V segment lost 0 bases and the J segment 0 bases; nucleotides outside the gene matches: 2. CDR3 amino acids: CASSQDGQASGNTIYF. The CDR3 DNA is TGCGCCAGCAGCCAAGATGGACAGGCCTCTGGAAACACCATATATTTT.

V gene TRBV11-2 combines with J gene TRBJ2-2; no definite D call. Germline assignment: CDR1 SGHAT and CDR2 FQNNGV. CDR3 length: 14 residues. V was cut by 1 base and J by 1 base, with 4 bases left in between. This CDR3 reads CASSLAGNTGELFF. The DNA of the CDR3 is TGTGCCAGCAGCTTAGCGGGGAACACCGGGGAGCTGTTTTTT. Variable domain in full (rest from reference TRBV11-2 and TRBJ2-2): EAGVAQSPRYKIIEKRQSVAFWCNPISGHATLYWYQQILGQGPKLLIQFQNNGVVDDSQLPKDRFSAERLKGVDSTLKIQPAKLEDSAVYLCASSLAGNTGELFFGEGSRLTVL.

This clone was seen only once. The V call is TRBV27, the J call TRBJ1-1; weak D call: TRBD1 (6 bases). There are 13 residues in the CDR3. Germline CDR1 and CDR2: MNHEY and SMNVEV (reference sequence). Trimming cost V 4 bases and J 1 base, with 7 bases left between them. CDR3 loop: CASSWGQNTEAFF. In nucleotides, the CDR3 is TGTGCCAGCAGTTGGGGACAGAACACTGAAGCTTTCTTT.

This clone was detected once. At one of its ends the junction is not consistent with the germline gene, which may arise from a read error. The chain couples TRBV7-7 to TRBJ1-5, with TRBD1 matching over 7 bases. CDR1 and CDR2 (germline): SSHAT, FNYEAQ (reference sequence). The CDR3 runs 15 residues. The chain's CDR3 is CASSPRDSGNQPQHF. The CDR3 bases are TGTGCTAGCAGCCCCCGGGACAGTGGCAATCAGCCCCAGCATTTT.

V and J are TRBV12-2 and TRBJ2-1; the table's D call TRBD2 went unverified against the DNA. TRBV12-2 is a pseudogene. CDR3 length: 16 amino acids. CDR3 nucleotides: TGTGCAAGTCGCTTCCGGACTAGCGGGGCGTACAATGAGCAGTTCTTC. This sequence encodes CASRFRTSGAYNEQFF.

The chain combines TRBV5-1 with TRBJ1-3; D gene unclear. V lost 1 base to trimming and J lost 0 bases, with 11 bases between them. This CDR3 comprises 16 residues. CDR1 SGHRS and CDR2 YFSETQ come from the germline V gene. CDR3 residues: CASSLTRRASGNTIYF. DNA for the CDR3: TGCGCCAGCAGCTTGACCAGGCGGGCCTCTGGAAACACCATATATTTT.

The V call is TRBV6-5, the J call TRBJ2-3; D is perhaps TRBD1 (6 bases). This CDR3 is 15 amino acids long. CDR1 is MNHEY and CDR2 is SVGAGI in the germline V gene. The V end lost 0 bases, the J end lost 5 bases, and 12 bases lay between the germline ends. The CDR3 sequence is CASSYSGRGQDTQYF. In DNA form, the CDR3 reads TGTGCCAGCAGTTACTCGGGCAGGGGTCAAGATACGCAGTATTTT.

The J gene is TRBJ2-3, the V gene TRBV5-4, with D possibly matching TRBD2 (6 bases). The germline gives CDR1 SGHNT, CDR2 YYREEE (reference sequence). V was shortened by 3 bases and J by 2 bases, with 16 bases between the two germline ends. The CDR3 is 16 amino acids. The CDR3 sequence is CASSSATGEITDTQYF. The CDR3 bases are TGTGCCAGCAGCTCCGCCACGGGGGAAATCACAGATACGCAGTATTTT.

The rearrangement links TRBV27 to TRBJ1-1; D not certain. CDR3 size: 13 residues. The V and J ends lost 6 bases and 1 base respectively, with 9 bases between them. Germline V CDR1 and CDR2: MNHEY, SMNVEV (reference sequence). CDR3 loop: CASRAPPNTEAFF. CDR3 DNA sequence: TGTGCCAGCAGAGCACCTCCGAACACTGAAGCTTTCTTT.

This rearrangement joins TRBV29-1 to TRBJ1-1; D ambiguous. There are 13 residues in the CDR3. Per germline, CDR1 SQVTM and CDR2 ANQGSEA. Trimming took 6 bases from V and 4 from J, leaving 15 bases between them. DNA of the CDR3: TGCAGCGTACTAGGCTGGGGAAGCACTGAAGCTTTCTTT. It translates to CSVLGWGSTEAFF.

The chain employs TRBV7-9 and TRBJ2-7; D gene unclear. Germline loops: CDR1 SEHNR, CDR2 FQNEAQ (reference sequence). The V end lost 1 base, the J end lost 6 bases, and 7 bases lay between the germline ends. The CDR3 spans 12 residues. CDR3 residues: CASSLVGPEQYF. Written as DNA, the CDR3 is TGTGCCAGCAGCTTAGTAGGCCCCGAGCAGTACTTC.

A single count supports this clone. V is TRBV9 and J is TRBJ2-1; 8 positions match TRBD2. The CDR3 runs to 14 residues. Trimming at V came to 2 bases and at J to 6 bases, leaving 4 bases not matched to a gene. CDR1 and CDR2 from the germline V gene are SGDLS and YYNGEE. The CDR3 protein is CASSVWTSTNEQFF. CDR3 nucleotides: TGTGCCAGCAGCGTTTGGACTAGCACCAATGAGCAGTTCTTC.

The rearrangement uses TRBV27 and TRBJ2-7, with no clear D. CDR3 length equals 15 residues. Trimming cost V 3 bases and J 1 base, with 13 bases left between them. Germline V gene sequence: CDR1 MNHEY, CDR2 SMNVEV (reference sequence). CDR3 amino acids: CASSFTGLGSYEQYF. CDR3 in DNA: TGTGCCAGCAGTTTTACCGGGCTGGGGTCCTACGAGCAGTACTTC.

The CDR3 sequence is CASSDPNGRSEKLFF. CDR3 coding DNA: TGTGCCAGCAGTGACCCAAATGGAAGAAGTGAAAAACTGTTTTTT. The chain uses TRBV2 and TRBJ1-4; no clear D gene. V lost 3 bases and J lost 7, with 15 bases in between. Germline V CDR1 and CDR2: SNHLY, FYNNEI. The CDR3 loop spans 15 amino acids.

The rearrangement joins TRBV5-1 to TRBJ2-3, with unresolved D. V was pared by 4 bases and J by 2 bases, with 14 bases between. This CDR3 has 15 amino acids. Germline V CDR1 and CDR2: SGHRS, YFSETQ. The CDR3 protein is CASSPGDGATDTQYF. The CDR3 DNA follows: TGCGCCAGCAGCCCGGGTGACGGTGCCACAGATACGCAGTATTTT.

V usage is TRBV4-1 and J usage is TRBJ2-3; weak D call: TRBD2 (5 bases). CDR1 is MGHRA, CDR2 YSYEKL, per germline. The V end was cut by 0 bases, the J end by 1 base, with 11 bases between. This CDR3 spans 16 amino acids. The DNA for the CDR3 is TGCGCCAGCAGCCAAGACGAGGGCTTGGGCACAGATACGCAGTATTTT. This gives the protein CASSQDEGLGTDTQYF.

This clone was observed a single time. The genes are TRBV25-1 and TRBJ2-3, with D maybe TRBD1 (6 bases). CDR1 and CDR2 (germline): MGHDK, SYGVNS. This CDR3 comprises 14 residues. The ends were cut back, 1 base at V and 2 bases at J, with 7 bases in the middle. CDR3 loop: CASSEWDNTDTQYF. The CDR3 coding sequence is TGTGCCAGCAGTGAATGGGACAACACAGATACGCAGTATTTT.

V usage is TRBV12-5 and J usage is TRBJ2-1; the D gene is possibly TRBD1 (7 bases). The CDR3 length is 15 residues. Trimming removed 7 bases at V and 3 bases at J, with 16 bases between. CDR1 is LGHNT, CDR2 FRNRAP, per germline. The CDR3 DNA reads TGTGCTAGTGCCCGGAGGGGGCTCCGCTACAATGAGCAGTTCTTC. This translates into CASARRGLRYNEQFF.

J is TRBJ2-4 and V is TRBV5-6, with D unclear. CDR3 length equals 14 residues. Germline V CDR1 and CDR2: SGHDT, YYEEEE. Trimming removed 4 bases from V and 9 bases from J, with 17 bases in between. CDR3 amino acids: CASSLGVYQSIQYF. Here the CDR3 DNA reads TGTGCCAGCAGCCTCGGCGTTTACCAAAGCATTCAGTACTTC.

The rearrangement joins TRBV29-1 to TRBJ2-7; D remains ambiguous. V lost 4 bases and J 7 bases, leaving 17 bases between the germline ends. The CDR3 is made up of 13 amino acids. Germline V gene sequence: CDR1 SQVTM, CDR2 ANQGSEA. This chain's CDR3 is CSVVQAIGGEQYF. The CDR3 coding sequence is TGCAGCGTTGTTCAGGCGATAGGTGGGGAGCAGTACTTC.

V is TRBV19 and J is TRBJ1-5; D is possibly TRBD1 (6 bases). The germline V and J ends were trimmed by 3 bases and 2 bases, with 11 bases remaining between them. In germline, CDR1 is LNHDA, CDR2 SQIVND (reference sequence). The CDR3 sequence is 15 residues long. The CDR3 is CASSIKGVGNQPQHF. DNA of the CDR3: TGTGCCAGTAGTATTAAGGGGGTCGGCAATCAGCCCCAGCATTTT.

The rearrangement links TRBV7-6 to TRBJ2-5; perhaps TRBD2 as D (6 bases). CDR1 is SGHVS, CDR2 FNYEAQ, per germline. V was clipped by 2 bases and J by 5 bases, with 12 bases between them. This CDR3 is 14 amino acids long. Here the CDR3 reads CASSLSSGRETQYF. CDR3 nucleotide sequence: TGTGCCAGCAGCTTATCCTCAGGGAGGGAGACCCAGTACTTC.

The chain recombines TRBV9 with TRBJ2-1; the match to TRBD2 covers 10 bases. V lost 4 bases to trimming and J lost 7 bases; unmatched junction nucleotides: 11. Germline V gene data show CDR1 as SGDLS and CDR2 as YYNGEE. The CDR3 sequence is 16 residues long. In nucleotides, the CDR3 is TGTGCCAGCAGCCCTCGGACAGCGGGGGGGCCTAATGAGCAGTTCTTC. It specifies CASSPRTAGGPNEQFF.

The chain combines TRBV6-6 with TRBJ1-5; D perhaps matches TRBD1 (5 bases). In germline, CDR1 is MNHNY, CDR2 SVGAGI (reference sequence). The CDR3 covers 14 residues. The V end was cut by 8 bases, the J end by 1 base, with 12 bases between. CDR3 coding DNA: TGTGCCAGCGTACCAGACAGCAGCAATCAGCCCCAGCATTTT. Translating it yields CASVPDSSNQPQHF.

This chain connects TRBV9 to TRBJ2-3, with 8 bases fitting TRBD2. Trimming at V came to 0 bases and at J to 0 bases, leaving 0 bases not matched to a gene. Per the germline V gene, CDR1 is SGDLS and CDR2 is YYNGEE. This CDR3 contains 15 residues. The chain's CDR3 is CASSVVAGSTDTQYF. CDR3 nucleotides: TGTGCCAGCAGCGTAGTAGCGGGGAGCACAGATACGCAGTATTTT. Full variable domain (rest looked up from reference TRBV9 and TRBJ2-3): DSGVTQTPKHLITATGQRVTLRCSPRSGDLSVYWYQQSLDQGLQFLIQYYNGEERAKGNILERFSAQQFPDLHSELNLSSLELGDSALYFCASSVVAGSTDTQYFGPGTRLTVL.

The J gene is TRBJ1-1, the V gene TRBV5-4; D might be TRBD1 (5 bases). CDR3 length: 14 residues. V was clipped by 3 bases and J by 1 base, with 10 bases between them. In germline, CDR1 is SGHNT, CDR2 YYREEE (reference sequence). The CDR3 coding sequence is TGTGCCAGCAGCTGGTGGGGGGGGAACACTGAAGCTTTCTTT. Translating it yields CASSWWGGNTEAFF.

V usage is TRBV7-9 and J usage is TRBJ2-5; TRBD2 agrees at 9 bases. The DNA end is a closer match to TRBJ2-7, so the J assignment may be wrong. The CDR3 consists of 14 residues. Germline loops: CDR1 SEHNR, CDR2 FQNEAQ (reference sequence). This CDR3 reads CASSFSGGSYEQYF. The CDR3 DNA sequence: TGTGCCAGCAGCTTTAGCGGGGGAAGCTACGAGCAGTACTTC.

This rearrangement joins TRBV5-1 to TRBJ2-5; 12 bases line up with TRBD2. There are 16 residues in the CDR3. The V and J ends lost 4 bases and 0 bases, in that order; junction bases with no gene match: 4. The germline CDR1 and CDR2 sequences are SGHRS and YFSETQ. CDR3 protein: CASSPGTSGHQETQYF. The CDR3 coding sequence is TGCGCCAGCAGCCCCGGGACTAGCGGGCACCAAGAGACCCAGTACTTC. Based on the CDR3 plus reference TRBV5-1 and TRBJ2-5, the full variable domain is KAGVTQTPRYLIKTRGQQVTLSCSPISGHRSVSWYQQTPGQGLQFLFEYFSETQRNKGNFPGRFSGRQFSNSRSEMNVSTLELGDSALYLCASSPGTSGHQETQYFGPGTRLLVL.

The rearrangement links TRBV1 to TRBJ2-4; the listed D gene, TRBD2, was not tested against the DNA. TRBV1 is a known pseudogene. The CDR3 is 17 amino acids. The CDR3 nucleotides read TGCACCAGCAGCCAACATTTCACTAGCGGGAACAAAAACATTCAGTACTTC. This translates into CTSSQHFTSGNKNIQYF.

The chain links TRBV5-1 to TRBJ1-1; 8 bases are a match to TRBD1. This CDR3 region has 15 residues. V dropped 3 bases and J dropped 1; count of bases not matched to a gene: 5. Germline CDR1 and CDR2: SGHRS and YFSETQ. The DNA of the CDR3 is TGCGCCAGCAGCTCCAGACAGGGGACGAACACTGAAGCTTTCTTT. Translated, it gives CASSSRQGTNTEAFF.

The rearrangement joins TRBV29-1 to TRBJ1-2; tentatively, D is TRBD1 (6 bases). V lost 4 bases and J 5 bases, leaving 14 bases between the germline ends. The CDR3 extends over 13 amino acids. In germline, CDR1 is SQVTM, CDR2 ANQGSEA. CDR3 nucleotide sequence: TGCAGCGTTGCTCCGGGACAAGGATATGGCTACACCTTC. Its translation is CSVAPGQGYGYTF.